This T cell receptor beta chain appears in the sequencing data of a study of human T cells and chemical hapten exposure. Background on the study: An area of 2 cm by approximately 2 cm on upper inner arm skin received 2% DPC for sensitization. Findings and caveats of the study: Alopecia affected the donors, so their immune response may differ from healthy people's. High-frequency TCRs, those above 1 in 1000, stayed the same after DPC sensitization.

As to time point: pre-sensitization, week 0. As to treatment: therapeutic diphenylcyclopropenone sensitization with weekly scalp DPC. Patches went on only after blood had been drawn each time. Via MiXCR, TCRdb re-called the RACE reads, giving one row per CDR3 protein. The table has approximately 100,000 distinct CDR3 sequences, more than 10% seen once. The CDR3 totals 13 residues. CDR1 and CDR2 from the germline V gene are LGHNA and YSLEER. Trimming removed 3 bases at V and 6 bases at J, with 10 bases between. A word on this clonotype: Its antigen is as yet unknown.

The source is a woman aged 45-60 years with alopecia areata. Some clones in this sample may be carry-over from other donors' samples. The V call is TRBV4-3, the J call TRBJ2-3; TRBD1 or TRBD2 may be the D gene (6 bases each). The sequencing here drew on whole blood, taken in connection with sensitization to the hapten diphenylcyclopropenone (DPC). The CDR3 DNA sequence: TGCGCCAGCAGCCAGCAGGGGAGGGATACGCAGTATTTT. Translating gives CASSQQGRDTQYF.